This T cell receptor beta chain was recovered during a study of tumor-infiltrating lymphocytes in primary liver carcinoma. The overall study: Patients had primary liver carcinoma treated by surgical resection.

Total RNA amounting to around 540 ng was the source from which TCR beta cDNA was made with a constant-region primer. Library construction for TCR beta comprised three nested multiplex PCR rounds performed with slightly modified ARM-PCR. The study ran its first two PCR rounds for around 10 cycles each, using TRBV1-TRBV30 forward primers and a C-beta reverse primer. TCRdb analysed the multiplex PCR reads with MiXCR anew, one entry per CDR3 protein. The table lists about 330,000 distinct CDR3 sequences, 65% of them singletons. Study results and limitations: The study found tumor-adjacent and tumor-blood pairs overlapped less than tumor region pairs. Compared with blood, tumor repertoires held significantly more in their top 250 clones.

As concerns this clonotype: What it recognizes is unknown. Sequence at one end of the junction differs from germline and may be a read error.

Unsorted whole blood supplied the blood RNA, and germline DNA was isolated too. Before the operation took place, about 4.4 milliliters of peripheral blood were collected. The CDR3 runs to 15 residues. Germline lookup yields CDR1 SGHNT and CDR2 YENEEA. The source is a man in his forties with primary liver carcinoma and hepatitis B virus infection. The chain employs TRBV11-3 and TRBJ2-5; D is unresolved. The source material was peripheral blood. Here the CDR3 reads CASSLDRREIKRQYF. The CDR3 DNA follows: TGCGCCAGCAGCTTAGATCGTCGTGAGATCAAGAGACAGTACTTC.